This T cell receptor (beta chain) originates from a study of T cells expressing NK-cell markers. Study results and limitations: The leading position in the CD3+CD56-NKG2C+ fraction of a handful of donors also went to these clonotypes.

The CDR3 covers 15 residues. On this clonotype: Its antigen remains unidentified.

TCRdb reprocessed the 5' RACE reads; each CDR3 protein has one entry and no DNA is given. The table for this sample gives some 440,000 distinct CDR3 sequences. The clonotype comes from a woman aged 45-65 years in good health. The chain couples TRBV12-3 or TRBV12-4 to TRBJ2-1; TCRdb's assignment of TRBD2 cannot be checked, as there is no DNA. Sequenced input: blood T cells: a sorted CD56 or NKG2C T cell subset, CD4+ or CD8+ T cells, or bulk PBMC T cells (not recorded which). CDR3 loop: CASSRDSGSYNEQFF.